The sequence of this TCR beta chain was determined in a study of beta chain features in type 1 diabetes. There are 14 residues in the CDR3. Germline CDR1 is KGHSH and CDR2 is LQKENI. Trimming at V came to 6 bases and at J to 5 bases, leaving 2 bases not matched to a gene. Expressed TCRB transcripts were sequenced, since all the RNA that had been isolated was reverse transcribed. Clones were read by immunoSEQ multiplex PCR, and TCRdb kept only the in-frame ones, dropping some. The sample holds under 200,000 clones, 7% to 10% seen once. The sample taken for sequencing was central memory CD4+ T cells from blood. The V and J genes are TRBV18 and TRBJ1-5; 12 nucleotides agree with TRBD1. The TCR comes from a woman younger than 30 in good health. The chain's CDR3 is CASSGTGGHQPQHF. CDR3 DNA: TGTGCCAGCTCCGGGACAGGGGGCCATCAGCCCCAGCATTTT.